This TCR beta chain originates from a study of control samples from healthy donors and cancer patients. Repertoires were generated with immunoSEQ multiplex PCR, while TCRdb's copy carries only in-frame clones and drops some. This sample yields approximately 68,000 clones, of which 65% to 85% are seen a single time; 15% to 19% belongs to the top ten. The ends were cut back, 2 bases at V and 0 bases at J, with 7 bases in the middle. The CDR3 length is 15 residues. The germline gives CDR1 KGHSY, CDR2 FQNENV. This sequence was found in a man aged 60 to 75 in good health. Sequenced: blood. The chain uses TRBV16 and TRBJ1-4; D uncertain. CDR3 DNA sequence: TGTGCCAGCAGCCAAAGTGGGGCAACTAATGAAAAACTGTTTTTT. Amino acids: CASSQSGATNEKLFF. Full variable domain (outside the CDR3, taken from reference TRBV16 and TRBJ1-4): GEEVAQTPKHLVRGEGQKAKLYCAPIKGHSYVFWYQQVLKNEFKFLISFQNENVFDETGMPKERFSAKCLPNSPCSLEIQATKLEDSAVYFCASSQSGATNEKLFFGSGTQLSVL.